This passage covers 23 T cell receptor beta chains from one sample sequenced in a study of T cell responses to AZD1222 COVID-19 vaccine. Generated by immunoSEQ multiplex PCR, the TCRdb table keeps only in-frame clones and is missing some. The profile shows 150,000 or so clones, less than 95% of them singletons. The material was peripheral blood, obtained on day 0 of AZD1222 vaccination. The source of these receptors is an adult in good health.

In DNA form, the CDR3 reads TGCGCCAGCAGCCAAGGGGTGGGAAAACTGTTTTTT. It yields the protein CASSQGVGKLFF. The J gene is TRBJ1-4, the V gene TRBV4-1; D gene ambiguous. This CDR3 has 12 amino acids. Germline V gives CDR1 MGHRA, CDR2 YSYEKL. Trimming left V 1 base short and J 10 bases short, with 7 bases between.

The chain is built from TRBV19 and TRBJ1-5; TRBD1 might be the D (6 bases). Germline loops: CDR1 LNHDA, CDR2 SQIVND (reference sequence). The CDR3 covers 14 residues. Trimming cost V 7 bases and J 1 base, with 11 bases left between them. The CDR3 sequence is CASKGTPSNQPQHF. CDR3 DNA sequence: TGTGCCAGTAAAGGGACACCAAGCAATCAGCCCCAGCATTTT. Combining the CDR3 with reference TRBV19 and TRBJ1-5 gives the whole variable domain DGGITQSPKYLFRKEGQNVTLSCEQNLNHDAMYWYRQDPGQGLRLIYYSQIVNDFQKGDIAEGYSVSREKKESFPLTVTSAQKNPTAFYLCASKGTPSNQPQHFGDGTRLSIL.

The chain carries TRBV19 and TRBJ2-3; 15 bases match TRBD2. The V gene end was trimmed by 4 bases and the J gene end by 3 bases; junction bases not matched to a gene: 2. The CDR3 has 16 amino acids. Per the germline V gene, CDR1 is LNHDA and CDR2 is SQIVND (reference sequence). CDR3 residues: CASSTGLAGGTDTQYF. The CDR3 nucleotides are TGTGCCAGTAGTACAGGACTAGCGGGAGGGACAGATACGCAGTATTTT.

This chain links TRBV7-9 with TRBJ2-7, with TRBD2 matching over 7 bases. This CDR3 spans 14 amino acids. Germline V gene sequence: CDR1 SEHNR, CDR2 FQNEAQ (reference sequence). The V and J ends lost 3 bases and 1 base, in that order; junction bases with no gene match: 3. The CDR3 coding sequence is TGTGCCAGCAGCTTCCAGCGGGAATCCTACGAGCAGTACTTC. It is translated as CASSFQRESYEQYF.

V gene TRBV5-5 combines with J gene TRBJ2-7; D not resolved. With 5 bases removed from V and 3 bases from J, the gap between germline ends came to 6 bases. This CDR3 is built from 11 residues. The germline V gene has CDR1 SGHKS and CDR2 YYEKEE (reference sequence). DNA for the CDR3: TGTGCCAGCAGTCGGTTCTACGAGCAGTACTTC. Its translation is CASSRFYEQYF.

This chain links TRBV25-1 with TRBJ1-6; unclear D gene. CDR1 is MGHDK and CDR2 is SYGVNS in the germline V gene. V shed 3 bases and J shed 9 bases, with 9 bases lying between them. The CDR3 covers 13 residues. The CDR3 DNA sequence: TGTGCCAGCAGTGATGGGATGCGTTCACCCCTCCACTTT. It is translated as CASSDGMRSPLHF.

The V call is TRBV28, the J call TRBJ2-7; no clear D gene. The germline CDR1 and CDR2 sequences are MDHEN and SYDVKM. CDR3 length equals 12 residues. V gave up 4 bases and J gave up 2 bases, with 6 bases separating them. CDR3 in DNA: TGTGCCAGCAGTTATACGCCCTACGAGCAGTACTTC. This translates into CASSYTPYEQYF.

The chain has TRBV5-4 and TRBJ2-7; tentative D call: TRBD1 (7 bases). Germline assignment: CDR1 SGHNT and CDR2 YYREEE (reference sequence). The CDR3 length is 14 residues. Trimming cost V 4 bases and J 2 bases, with 13 bases left between them. The CDR3 sequence: CASSLAGQPYEQYF. DNA of the CDR3: TGTGCCAGCAGCCTCGCGGGACAGCCCTACGAGCAGTACTTC. The variable domain in full, with the rest retrieved from reference TRBV5-4 and TRBJ2-7, is ETGVTQSPTHLIKTRGQQVTLRCSSQSGHNTVSWYQQALGQGPQFIFQYYREEENGRGNFPPRFSGLQFPNYSSELNVNALELDDSALYLCASSLAGQPYEQYFGPGTRLTVT.

This chain uses TRBV28 with TRBJ2-7; tentatively, D is TRBD1 (6 bases). This CDR3 is built from 14 residues. Trimming took 2 bases from V and 3 from J, leaving 11 bases between them. The germline gives CDR1 MDHEN, CDR2 SYDVKM. CDR3 sequence: CASSLAGDGYEQYF. As DNA, the CDR3 is TGTGCCAGCAGTTTAGCAGGGGACGGCTACGAGCAGTACTTC.

This clone occurred a few times. The chain couples TRBV10-2 to TRBJ2-7; 9 bases match TRBD1. V trimming: 6 bases; J trimming: 4 bases; junction bases outside the gene matches: 7. The CDR3 contains 14 residues. Germline V CDR1 and CDR2: WSHSY, SAAADI. The CDR3 region has the DNA TGCGCCAGCAGGGGTAACAGGGGGCGGTACGAGCAGTACTTC. Amino acids: CASRGNRGRYEQYF.

The chain joins TRBV6-5 to TRBJ1-2; D ambiguous. Looked up from germline, CDR1 is MNHEY and CDR2 is SVGAGI. V lost 6 bases and J 4 bases, leaving 15 bases between the germline ends. The CDR3 spans 14 residues. CDR3 nucleotides: TGTGCCAGCAGCCTTGGTGTCGGGGTCTATGGCTACACCTTC. Its translation: CASSLGVGVYGYTF.

The chain links TRBV6-5 to TRBJ1-1; a weak D match, TRBD1 (5 bases). Germline V CDR1 and CDR2: MNHEY, SVGAGI. There are 13 residues in the CDR3. V lost 8 bases to trimming and J lost 1 base, with 11 bases between them. CDR3: CASSRQSNTEAFF. CDR3 nucleotide sequence: TGTGCCAGCTCGCGACAGTCGAACACTGAAGCTTTCTTT.

DNA of the CDR3: TGCGCCAGCAGCCGGGGACTAGCGGGAGAGGGATTTGAGCAGTTCTTC. Protein: CASSRGLAGEGFEQFF. The rearrangement joins TRBV5-1 to TRBJ2-1; 14 bases align to TRBD2. V was pared by 4 bases and J by 9 bases, with 9 bases of the junction left unmatched. This CDR3 comprises 16 residues. Germline CDR1 and CDR2: SGHRS and YFSETQ.

The V gene is TRBV6-1, the J gene TRBJ1-1, with D unclear. The V end lost 2 bases, the J end lost 10 bases, and 8 bases lay between the germline ends. The CDR3 consists of 11 residues. CDR1 is MNHNS, CDR2 SASEGT, per germline. The chain's CDR3 is CASSETPRAFF. CDR3 nucleotides: TGTGCCAGCAGTGAAACCCCACGAGCTTTCTTT.

The CDR3 DNA follows: TGTGCCAGTAGCGGGACAGGGGGCACTCAGCCCCAGCATTTT. It translates to CASSGTGGTQPQHF. This chain links TRBV19 with TRBJ1-5; 12 bases are shared with TRBD1. From germline, CDR1 is LNHDA and CDR2 SQIVND (reference sequence). V dropped 6 bases and J dropped 6; count of bases not matched to a gene: 3. CDR3 length: 14 amino acids. The entire variable domain, with the rest obtained from reference TRBV19 and TRBJ1-5, is as follows: DGGITQSPKYLFRKEGQNVTLSCEQNLNHDAMYWYRQDPGQGLRLIYYSQIVNDFQKGDIAEGYSVSREKKESFPLTVTSAQKNPTAFYLCASSGTGGTQPQHFGDGTRLSIL.

In this sample, this clone turned up once. The CDR3 sequence is CSAGYDGAFF. CDR3 DNA sequence: TGCAGCGCAGGCTACGATGGAGCTTTCTTT. The chain uses TRBV29-1 and TRBJ1-1, with D uncertain. CDR3 size: 10 residues. Trimming removed 7 bases at V and 10 bases at J, with 13 bases between. CDR1 is SQVTM and CDR2 is ANQGSEA in the germline V gene. Together with reference TRBV29-1 and TRBJ1-1, the CDR3 gives the full variable domain: SAVISQKPSRDICQRGTSLTIQCQVDSQVTMMFWYRQQPGQSLTLIATANQGSEATYESGFVIDKFPISRPNLTFSTLTVSNMSPEDSSIYLCSAGYDGAFFGQGTRLTVV.

The chain links TRBV28 to TRBJ2-2, with 7 bases identical to TRBD1. This CDR3 contains 13 residues. The ends lost 9 bases at V and 7 bases at J; junction bases unmatched: 8. From germline, CDR1 is MDHEN and CDR2 SYDVKM. The CDR3 here is CASRQGENGELFF. CDR3 in DNA: TGTGCCAGTCGCCAGGGGGAGAACGGGGAGCTGTTTTTT. Filled out from reference TRBV28 and TRBJ2-2, the complete variable domain reads DVKVTQSSRYLVKRTGEKVFLECVQDMDHENMFWYRQDPGLGLRLIYFSYDVKMKEKGDIPEGYSVSREKKERFSLILESASTNQTSMYLCASRQGENGELFFGEGSRLTVL.

V is TRBV3-1 (or the pseudogene TRBV3-2) and J is TRBJ2-3; tentatively, D is TRBD1 (5 bases). With 4 bases removed from V and 4 bases from J, the gap between germline ends came to 12 bases. Per the germline V gene, CDR1 is LGHDT and CDR2 is YNNKEL (reference sequence). This CDR3 spans 14 amino acids. This CDR3 reads CASSLRVWADTQYF. The CDR3 coding sequence is TGTGCCAGCAGCCTCAGGGTGTGGGCAGATACGCAGTATTTT.

The V and J genes are TRBV2 and TRBJ1-6, with TRBD1 matching 8 bases. The CDR3 consists of 15 residues. The germline V gene encodes CDR1 SNHLY and CDR2 FYNNEI. With 7 bases clipped from V and 6 bases from J, the junction kept 8 bases outside the gene matches. Here the CDR3 reads CASTPGQGRNSPLHF. The CDR3 DNA follows: TGTGCCAGCACCCCCGGACAGGGACGTAATTCACCCCTCCACTTT.

The rearrangement joins TRBV7-8 to TRBJ1-5, with D perhaps TRBD1 (6 bases). With 4 bases removed from V and 7 bases from J, the gap between germline ends came to 20 bases. This CDR3 region has 16 residues. The germline CDR1 and CDR2 sequences are SGHVS and FQNEAQ. CDR3 sequence reads: CASSSPEVSRGQPQHF. The DNA of the CDR3 is TGTGCCAGCAGCTCCCCGGAAGTGTCGAGGGGGCAGCCCCAGCATTTT.

V usage is TRBV2 and J usage is TRBJ2-2; tentatively, D is TRBD1 (6 bases). V lost 3 bases and J 2 bases, leaving 10 bases between the germline ends. Germline CDR1 and CDR2: SNHLY and FYNNEI. There are 15 residues in the CDR3. This CDR3 is CASSDKGVNTGELFF. Written as DNA, the CDR3 is TGTGCCAGCAGTGATAAGGGGGTCAACACCGGGGAGCTGTTTTTT. The full variable domain, rest sourced from reference TRBV2 and TRBJ2-2, is EPEVTQTPSHQVTQMGQEVILRCVPISNHLYFYWYRQILGQKVEFLVSFYNNEISEKSEIFDDQFSVERPDGSNFTLKIRSTKLEDSAMYFCASSDKGVNTGELFFGEGSRLTVL.

The V and J genes are TRBV6-4 and TRBJ2-1, with TRBD2 matching over 8 bases. V shed 5 bases and J 9 bases; nucleotides not matched to a gene: 9. This CDR3 has 14 amino acids. Germline assignment: CDR1 MRHNA and CDR2 SNTAGT. This CDR3 reads CASSSGGPGGEQFF. CDR3 DNA: TGTGCCAGCAGTTCGGGAGGGCCGGGGGGTGAGCAGTTCTTC.

The chain links TRBV6-5 to TRBJ1-4; maybe TRBD1 (5 bases). V gave up 4 bases and J gave up 1 base, with 13 bases separating them. This CDR3 has 16 residues. Germline V gene lookup returns CDR1 MNHEY and CDR2 SVGAGI. In nucleotides, the CDR3 is TGTGCCAGCAGTTCACAGGCTTTCCGAACTAATGAAAAACTGTTTTTT. Its translation is CASSSQAFRTNEKLFF.